A single sample is the source of the 29 T cell receptor beta chains below, sequenced in a study of blood T cells in healthy people across ages. A second PCR, run for about 7 to 11 cycles, used a sample-barcoded 5' primer plus a J-beta primer mix. TCRdb ran MiXCR on the 5' RACE reads and lists one entry per CDR3 protein. The sample comprises 760,000 or so distinct CDR3 sequences, just under 25% of which are singletons, and more than 7.5% rests with the top ten. This same sample was also part of a study on T cells of mothers and their children.

Sequenced material: blood. All receptors come from a boy aged 5 to 17 in good health.

This clonotype was seen a handful of times. The chain combines TRBV5-4 with TRBJ1-1; D uncertain. The V end was cut by 1 base, the J end by 2 bases, with 12 bases between. The CDR3 length is 15 residues. Germline CDR1 reads SGHNT; CDR2 reads YYREEE (reference sequence). The CDR3 loop is CASSLNAVLNTEAFF. The DNA for the CDR3 is TGTGCCAGCAGCTTGAACGCCGTTTTAAACACTGAAGCTTTCTTT.

The chain joins TRBV20-1 to TRBJ2-5; the D is unclear. V was cut by 0 bases and J by 4 bases, with 12 bases left in between. CDR1 is DFQATT and CDR2 is SNEGSKA in the germline V gene (reference sequence). This CDR3 region has 14 residues. The CDR3 sequence: CSAREWLVGETQYF. CDR3 DNA sequence: TGCAGTGCTAGAGAGTGGCTAGTGGGAGAGACCCAGTACTTC.

The chain joins TRBV21-1 to TRBJ2-4; the D call in the table, TRBD1, was not verified against the DNA. TRBV21-1 is a documented pseudogene. The CDR3 has 15 residues. DNA for the CDR3: TGTGCCAGCTTAAAACCCGGGACAGCCAAAAACATTCAGTACTTC. The encoded protein is CASLKPGTAKNIQYF.

This clonotype has a handful of counts. The rearrangement links TRBV7-9 to TRBJ2-5; D unresolved. The CDR3 extends over 15 amino acids. Germline V CDR1 and CDR2: SEHNR, FQNEAQ (reference sequence). With 3 bases removed from V and 0 bases from J, the gap between germline ends came to 11 bases. The CDR3 DNA sequence: TGTGCCAGCAGCTTTAGTTATCCCAACCAAGAGACCCAGTACTTC. It translates to CASSFSYPNQETQYF.

This clonotype came up a few times. The V and J genes are TRBV6-1 and TRBJ2-1; D call uncertain. The J call may be faulty, since TRBJ2-5 better matches the DNA end. The CDR3 has 13 residues. The germline V gene has CDR1 MNHNS and CDR2 SASEGT. The CDR3 sequence: CASSDPDEGTQYF. CDR3 coding DNA: TGTGCCAGCAGTGACCCGGACGAAGGGACCCAGTACTTC.

V gene TRBV2 combines with J gene TRBJ2-4; a possible D gene is TRBD2 (7 bases). V was cut by 6 bases and J by 0 bases, with 15 bases left in between. The CDR3 totals 16 residues. Germline loops: CDR1 SNHLY, CDR2 FYNNEI. This CDR3 reads CASSSGGRIAKNIQYF. CDR3 nucleotides: TGTGCCAGCAGCTCCGGGGGGCGAATAGCCAAAAACATTCAGTACTTC.

The rearrangement uses TRBV7-9 and TRBJ2-2, with 7 bases aligning to TRBD1. The CDR3 has 15 amino acids. CDR1 and CDR2 (germline): SEHNR, FQNEAQ (reference sequence). Trimming removed 5 bases from V and 1 base from J; junction bases left unmatched: 4. The CDR3 spells CASSLDRENTGELFF. CDR3 bases: TGTGCCAGCAGCCTAGACAGGGAGAACACCGGGGAGCTGTTTTTT.

The CDR3 loop reads CASSLVPSEQYF. Here the CDR3 DNA reads TGTGCCAGCAGCTTAGTCCCCTCCGAGCAGTACTTC. V usage is TRBV7-9 and J usage is TRBJ2-5; D not resolved. The end of the DNA fits TRBJ2-7 better, so the J call may be wrong. The germline CDR1 and CDR2 sequences are SEHNR and FQNEAQ (reference sequence). The CDR3 covers 12 residues.

V and J are TRBV15 and TRBJ2-3; no definite D call. This CDR3 comprises 13 residues. The V end was cut by 6 bases, the J end by 0 bases, with 7 bases between. CDR1 LNHNV and CDR2 YYDKDF come from the germline V gene (reference sequence). This CDR3 reads CATRSDSTDTQYF. CDR3 in DNA: TGTGCCACCAGGTCGGATAGCACAGATACGCAGTATTTT.

This sequence joins TRBV20-1 and TRBJ2-7; maybe TRBD1 (5 bases). Germline V gene lookup returns CDR1 DFQATT and CDR2 SNEGSKA (reference sequence). Trimming took 0 bases from V and 0 from J, leaving 9 bases between them. CDR3 size: 14 residues. CDR3 DNA: TGCAGTGCTAGAGACCCGACAGCCTCCTACGAGCAGTACTTC. It translates to CSARDPTASYEQYF.

The sample holds a few counts of this clonotype. An end of the junction does not agree with germline; a read error may underlie this. J is TRBJ2-7 and V is TRBV4-1, with D maybe TRBD2 (5 bases). Per the germline V gene, CDR1 is MGHRA and CDR2 is YSYEKL. The CDR3 contains 13 residues. This chain's CDR3 is CTSSQVGLYEQYF. In DNA form, the CDR3 reads TGCACCAGCAGCCAAGTTGGACTCTACGAGCAGTACTTC.

As regards this clonotype: The CDR3 end shows no conserved phenylalanine or tryptophan, and so a read error is likely. The chain carries TRBV28 and TRBJ2-7; TRBD1 aligns across 9 bases. CDR3 length equals 17 residues. In germline, CDR1 is MDHEN, CDR2 SYDVKM. J gave up 2 bases and V 2 bases, and 10 bases lay outside the gene matches. The CDR3: CASSLIVVGTGTYEQYL. The CDR3 nucleotides read TGTGCCAGCAGTTTAATAGTTGTCGGGACAGGGACCTACGAGCAGTACCTC.

The chain couples TRBV6-6 to TRBJ1-4, with TRBD1 matching 7 bases. The CDR3 totals 15 residues. The ends lost 2 bases at V and 5 bases at J; junction bases unmatched: 5. Germline V CDR1 and CDR2: MNHNY, SVGAGI (reference sequence). This CDR3 reads CASSYPDRVNEKLFF. CDR3 in DNA: TGTGCCAGCAGTTACCCCGACAGGGTAAATGAAAAACTGTTTTTT.

The V gene is TRBV15, the J gene TRBJ2-1; D may be TRBD2 (7 bases). The CDR3 covers 14 residues. CDR1 is LNHNV and CDR2 is YYDKDF in the germline V gene (reference sequence). The V gene lost 0 bases and the J gene lost 9 bases, with 12 bases spanning the gap. The CDR3 DNA is TGTGCCACCAGCAGAGAGGGGGGGCTCAGTGAGCAGTTCTTC. Encoded protein: CATSREGGLSEQFF. The full variable domain, its missing parts supplied by reference TRBV15 and TRBJ2-1, is DAMVIQNPRYQVTQFGKPVTLSCSQTLNHNVMYWYQQKSSQAPKLLFHYYDKDFNNEADTPDNFQSRRPNTSFCFLDIRSPGLGDTAMYLCATSREGGLSEQFFGPGTRLTVL.

This chain uses TRBV7-2 with TRBJ2-3; D is perhaps TRBD2 (6 bases). Germline V gene data show CDR1 as SGHTA and CDR2 as FQGNSA. The CDR3 length is 14 residues. V lost 4 bases and J lost 3, with 11 bases in between. The CDR3 spells CASSSGGKTDTQYF. CDR3 coding DNA: TGTGCCAGCAGCTCCGGGGGTAAAACAGATACGCAGTATTTT.

This chain connects TRBV5-1 to TRBJ2-1; tentatively, D is TRBD1 or TRBD2 (6 bases each). The V and J ends lost 0 bases and 0 bases respectively, with 13 bases between them. This CDR3 contains 17 residues. Germline values: CDR1 SGHRS, CDR2 YFSETQ. The CDR3 region is CASSLEWGASSYNEQFF. In DNA, the CDR3 is TGCGCCAGCAGCTTGGAGTGGGGGGCGAGCTCCTACAATGAGCAGTTCTTC.

In this sample, this clonotype turned up a few times. This chain joins TRBV7-2 and TRBJ2-1; 7 bases are shared with TRBD2. The CDR3 covers 15 residues. Per germline, CDR1 SGHTA and CDR2 FQGNSA. The trim removed 5 bases at V and 0 bases at J, leaving 4 bases unmatched. For the CDR3, the DNA is TGTGCCAGCAGCACCCGGACTAGCTCCTACAATGAGCAGTTCTTC. Its translation is CASSTRTSSYNEQFF. The full variable domain, its missing parts supplied by reference TRBV7-2 and TRBJ2-1, is GAGVSQSPSNKVTEKGKDVELRCDPISGHTALYWYRQSLGQGLEFLIYFQGNSAPDKSGLPSDRFSAERTGGSVSTLTIQRTQQEDSAVYLCASSTRTSSYNEQFFGPGTRLTVL.

There are a few counts of this clonotype. V and J are TRBV12-3 or TRBV12-4 and TRBJ2-5; TRBD2 might be the D (5 bases). The CDR3 loop spans 14 amino acids. Trimming stripped 5 bases from V and 5 bases from J, with 15 bases between. The CDR3 region is CASSPPAGVETQYF. The CDR3 DNA is TGTGCCAGCAGTCCCCCTGCCGGGGTGGAGACCCAGTACTTC.

This clonotype was counted once. The chain has TRBV29-1 and TRBJ2-7; D is perhaps TRBD1 (6 bases). The CDR3 runs 14 residues. Between the trimmed V and J ends, which lost 0 bases and 3 bases, there was a span of 12 bases. Germline V lookup: CDR1 SQVTM, CDR2 ANQGSEA. Written as DNA, the CDR3 is TGCAGCGTTGAAGATCCGGACAGAGACTACGAGCAGTACTTC. Its translation: CSVEDPDRDYEQYF.

This chain connects TRBV15 to TRBJ2-7; no clear D. The germline CDR1 and CDR2 sequences are LNHNV and YYDKDF (reference sequence). The V gene lost 0 bases and the J gene lost 5 bases, with 14 bases spanning the gap. The CDR3 extends over 15 amino acids. The CDR3 loop reads CATSRDPWGKNEQYF. The CDR3, as DNA: TGTGCCACCAGCAGAGATCCGTGGGGTAAGAACGAGCAGTACTTC.

In this sample, this clonotype turned up a few times. The chain recombines TRBV20-1 with TRBJ2-5; either TRBD1 or TRBD2 may fit D (5 bases each). The CDR3 extends over 12 amino acids. CDR1 and CDR2 (germline): DFQATT, SNEGSKA (reference sequence). V shed 3 bases and J shed 5 bases, with 10 bases lying between them. CDR3 amino acids: CSARIGEETQYF. The CDR3 DNA sequence: TGCAGTGCTAGGATAGGGGAGGAGACCCAGTACTTC.

This clonotype was recorded a few times. V is TRBV4-3 and J is TRBJ2-7; 7 bases are shared with TRBD2. Germline V gene sequence: CDR1 LGHNA, CDR2 YSLEER. CDR3 size: 15 residues. The junction had 3 bases not matched to a gene; V was cut back by 0 bases and J by 1 base. CDR3 bases: TGCGCCAGCAGCCAAGATCCAGCGGGGTCCTACGAGCAGTACTTC. This gives the protein CASSQDPAGSYEQYF.

This clonotype has ten or more counts. V and J are TRBV6-6 and TRBJ2-5; tentatively, D is TRBD1 or TRBD2 (6 bases each). The germline CDR1 and CDR2 sequences are MNHNY and SVGAGI (reference sequence). The V gene lost 4 bases and the J gene lost 5 bases, with 14 bases spanning the gap. The CDR3 totals 14 residues. The CDR3 coding sequence is TGTGCCAGCAGTTCCCGAGGGGGGAGTGAGACCCAGTACTTC. Translated, it gives CASSSRGGSETQYF.

This clonotype was picked up a small number of times. CDR3 sequence reads: CSVEGWAGTNEKLFF. The CDR3 DNA follows: TGCAGCGTTGAAGGCTGGGCAGGCACTAATGAAAAACTGTTTTTT. The V and J genes are TRBV29-1 and TRBJ1-4; D uncertain. The V gene's germline CDR1 is SQVTM and CDR2 ANQGSEA. The V and J ends lost 1 base and 2 bases respectively, with 11 bases between them. The CDR3 has 15 amino acids.

This clonotype turned up a few times. The chain has TRBV5-1 and TRBJ1-2; unclear D gene. CDR1 is SGHRS and CDR2 is YFSETQ in the germline V gene. The germline V and J ends were trimmed by 4 bases and 8 bases, with 15 bases remaining between them. The CDR3 spans 13 residues. Written as DNA, the CDR3 is TGCGCCAGCAGCGTGGAGGGCCTGGTCGGCTACACCTTC. Translation: CASSVEGLVGYTF.

The chain carries TRBV12-3 or TRBV12-4 and TRBJ1-2; a weak D match, TRBD1 (5 bases). V was cut by 3 bases and J by 9 bases, with 11 bases left in between. This CDR3 comprises 12 residues. The CDR3 sequence is CASSLGRASYTF. The CDR3 DNA reads as TGTGCCAGCAGTTTGGGCAGGGCGAGCTACACCTTC.

The chain's CDR3 is CSATLGAGYSYEQYF. The CDR3, as DNA: TGCAGTGCTACCTTAGGGGCGGGATACTCCTACGAGCAGTACTTC. The rearrangement joins TRBV20-1 to TRBJ2-7; a weak D match, TRBD2 (6 bases). Germline CDR1 and CDR2: DFQATT and SNEGSKA (reference sequence). V lost 4 bases, J lost 0 bases, and 16 bases lay in between. The CDR3 length is 15 residues.

This clonotype occurred a few times. The chain recombines TRBV12-3 or TRBV12-4 with TRBJ1-2, with 10 bases fitting TRBD1. The CDR3 is 14 amino acids. Trimming removed 3 bases from V and 8 bases from J; junction bases left unmatched: 6. CDR3 in amino acids: CASSFRDRGWGYTF. The CDR3 nucleotides are TGTGCCAGCAGTTTCCGGGACAGGGGTTGGGGCTACACCTTC.

This chain links TRBV5-1 with TRBJ1-1; 8 nucleotides match TRBD1. This CDR3 comprises 17 residues. Germline trimming cut 2 bases from V and 0 bases from J; bases unmatched to any gene: 9. Looked up from germline, CDR1 is SGHRS and CDR2 is YFSETQ. CDR3 bases: TGCGCCAGCAGCTTTGACAGGGGACGGGCGATGAACACTGAAGCTTTCTTT. Translation gives CASSFDRGRAMNTEAFF.